Listed below are T cell receptor beta chains from one sample, sequenced in a study of CXCR3-negative and CXCR3-positive naive CD8 T cells. TCRdb reprocessed the 5' RACE reads and stores each CDR3 protein as one record, lacking DNA. The table lists approximately 56,000 distinct CDR3 sequences. Sequencing used naive CXCR3- CD8+ T cells from blood. These receptors came from a human donor in good health. Some clones in this sample may be carry-over from other donors' samples. The CDR3 runs from the conserved cysteine through the conserved F or W. Fields, in order: J gene, V gene, CDR3 protein.

J: TRBJ1-6
V: TRBV5-5
CDR3: CASSFAGQVETF

J: TRBJ2-4
V: TRBV14
CDR3: CASSLAAREAKNIQYF

J: TRBJ1-5
V: TRBV28
CDR3: CASSPGRGGGQPQHF

J: TRBJ1-1
V: TRBV29-1
CDR3: CSVEGENTEAFF

J: TRBJ2-7
V: TRBV28
CDR3: CASSLAAGAYEQYF

J: TRBJ1-1
V: TRBV7-8
CDR3: CASSFVAREDTEAFF

J: TRBJ2-5
V: TRBV5-1
CDR3: CASSYWTGQETQYF

J: TRBJ2-1
V: TRBV7-9
CDR3: CASSAGGSSYNEQFF

J: TRBJ2-1
V: TRBV28
CDR3: CATLGTSGRADEQFF

J: TRBJ1-4
V: TRBV29-1
CDR3: CSVFLRTDGRNEKLFF

J: TRBJ2-1
V: TRBV6-2/TRBV6-3
CDR3: CASSSGLAGFDEQFF

J: TRBJ2-1
V: TRBV6-2/TRBV6-3
CDR3: CASGYGDYNEQFF

J: TRBJ2-3
V: TRBV28
CDR3: CASSLSGVTQYF

J: TRBJ2-7
V: TRBV5-1
CDR3: CASSWSGTVAYEQYF

J: TRBJ2-5
V: TRBV2
CDR3: CASFPGLAGGRETQYF

J: TRBJ1-4
V: TRBV28
CDR3: CASSLLQENEKLFF

J: TRBJ2-3
V: TRBV5-6
CDR3: CASSPVGSDTQYF

J: TRBJ1-1
V: TRBV29-1
CDR3: CSVVGHMNTEAFF

J: TRBJ2-1
V: TRBV29-1
CDR3: CSVDHRSYNEQFF

J: TRBJ2-6
V: TRBV5-1
CDR3: CASRLNRAGANVLTF

J: TRBJ2-7
V: TRBV10-3
CDR3: CAISESETGDYEQYF

J: TRBJ2-2
V: TRBV28
CDR3: CASSFPGELFF